This T cell receptor (beta chain) was sequenced for a study of CD8 T cells in ankylosing spondylitis. Whole-study results and caveats: Apparently characteristic of ankylosing spondylitis blood was a TCR beta motif (eight highly homologous variants).

This clonotype turned up a few times. Its antigen is not identified. One entry per CDR3 protein results from TCRdb running MiXCR on the 5' RACE reads. The repertoire has about 450,000 distinct CDR3 sequences, about 25% of them found once; the top ten carry approximately 1%. This CDR3 has 13 residues. The V gene's germline CDR1 is LGHDT and CDR2 YNNKEL (reference sequence). V was clipped by 1 base and J by 4 bases; unmatched bases: 0. Source material: blood, either unsorted or a sorted T cell fraction (not recorded which). This sequence was found in a male donor with ankylosing spondylitis. The genes are TRBV3-1 and TRBJ2-7; 8 nucleotides agree with TRBD2. CDR3 sequence reads: CASSQGLAYEQYF. CDR3 DNA sequence: TGTGCCAGCAGCCAAGGACTAGCGTACGAGCAGTACTTC.